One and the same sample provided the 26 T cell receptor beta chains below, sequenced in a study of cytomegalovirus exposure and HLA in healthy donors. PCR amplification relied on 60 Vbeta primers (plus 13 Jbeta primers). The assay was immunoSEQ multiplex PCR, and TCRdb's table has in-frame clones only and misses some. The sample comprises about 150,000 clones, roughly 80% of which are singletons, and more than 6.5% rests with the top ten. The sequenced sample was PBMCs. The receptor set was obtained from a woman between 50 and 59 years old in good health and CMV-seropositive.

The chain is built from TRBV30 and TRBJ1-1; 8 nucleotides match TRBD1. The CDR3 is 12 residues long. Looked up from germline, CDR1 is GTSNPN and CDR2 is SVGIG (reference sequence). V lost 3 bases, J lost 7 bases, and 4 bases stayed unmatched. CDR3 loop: CAWRIDRGEAFF. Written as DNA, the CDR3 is TGTGCCTGGAGAATAGACAGGGGTGAAGCTTTCTTT.

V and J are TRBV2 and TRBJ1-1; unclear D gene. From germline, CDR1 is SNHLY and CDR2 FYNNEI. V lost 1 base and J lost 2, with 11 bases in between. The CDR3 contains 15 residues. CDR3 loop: CASSEEGGPNTEAFF. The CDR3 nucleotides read TGTGCCAGCAGTGAAGAGGGAGGGCCCAACACTGAAGCTTTCTTT. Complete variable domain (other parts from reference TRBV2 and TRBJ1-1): EPEVTQTPSHQVTQMGQEVILRCVPISNHLYFYWYRQILGQKVEFLVSFYNNEISEKSEIFDDQFSVERPDGSNFTLKIRSTKLEDSAMYFCASSEEGGPNTEAFFGQGTRLTVV.

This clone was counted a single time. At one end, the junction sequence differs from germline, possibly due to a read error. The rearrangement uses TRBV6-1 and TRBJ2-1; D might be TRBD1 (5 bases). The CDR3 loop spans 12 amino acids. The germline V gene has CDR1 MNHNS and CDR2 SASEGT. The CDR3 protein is CASGWGYDEQFF. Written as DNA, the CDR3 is TGTGCCAGCGGCTGGGGCTACGATGAGCAGTTCTTC.

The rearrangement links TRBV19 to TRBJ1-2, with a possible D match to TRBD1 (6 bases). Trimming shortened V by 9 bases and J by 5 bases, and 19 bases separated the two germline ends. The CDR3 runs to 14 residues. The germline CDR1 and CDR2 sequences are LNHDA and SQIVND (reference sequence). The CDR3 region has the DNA TGTGCCAGAGTGCAGGGGTTGCTTTATTATGGCTACACCTTC. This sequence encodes CARVQGLLYYGYTF.

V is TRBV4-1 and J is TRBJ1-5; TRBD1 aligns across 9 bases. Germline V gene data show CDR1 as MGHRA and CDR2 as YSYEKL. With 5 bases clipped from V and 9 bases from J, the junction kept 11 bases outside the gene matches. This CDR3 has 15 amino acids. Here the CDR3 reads CASSSGQGVPGPQHF. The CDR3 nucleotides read TGCGCCAGCAGCTCGGGACAGGGCGTCCCTGGGCCCCAGCATTTT.

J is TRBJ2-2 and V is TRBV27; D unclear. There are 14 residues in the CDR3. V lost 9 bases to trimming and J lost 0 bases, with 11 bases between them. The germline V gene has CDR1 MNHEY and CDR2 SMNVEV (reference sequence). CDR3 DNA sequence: TGTGCCAGTCAGAACCTAGCGAACACCGGGGAGCTGTTTTTT. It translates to CASQNLANTGELFF.

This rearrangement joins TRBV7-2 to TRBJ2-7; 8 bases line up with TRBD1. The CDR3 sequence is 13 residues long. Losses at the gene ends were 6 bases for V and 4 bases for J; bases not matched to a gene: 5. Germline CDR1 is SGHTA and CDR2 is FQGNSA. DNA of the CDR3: TGTGCCAGCAGTACCAGGGGGCCTTACGAGCAGTACTTC. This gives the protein CASSTRGPYEQYF.

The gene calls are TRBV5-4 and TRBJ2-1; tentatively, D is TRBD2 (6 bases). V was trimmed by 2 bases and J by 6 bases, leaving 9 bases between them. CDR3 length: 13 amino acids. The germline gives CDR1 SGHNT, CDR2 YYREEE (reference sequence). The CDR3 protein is CASSFQGGNEQFF. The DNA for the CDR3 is TGTGCCAGCAGCTTTCAGGGAGGCAATGAGCAGTTCTTC.

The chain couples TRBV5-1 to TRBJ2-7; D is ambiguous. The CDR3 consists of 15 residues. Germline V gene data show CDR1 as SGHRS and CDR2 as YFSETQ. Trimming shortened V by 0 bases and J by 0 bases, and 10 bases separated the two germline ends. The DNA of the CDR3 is TGCGCCAGCAGCTTGGGTCGCGGCAGCTCCTACGAGCAGTACTTC. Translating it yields CASSLGRGSSYEQYF.

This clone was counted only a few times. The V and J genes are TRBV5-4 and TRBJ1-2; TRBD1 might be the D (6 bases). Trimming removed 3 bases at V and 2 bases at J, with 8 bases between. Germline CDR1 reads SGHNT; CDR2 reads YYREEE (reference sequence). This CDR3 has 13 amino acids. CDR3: CASSYRVNYGYTF. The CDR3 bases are TGTGCCAGCAGCTACAGGGTGAACTATGGCTACACCTTC.

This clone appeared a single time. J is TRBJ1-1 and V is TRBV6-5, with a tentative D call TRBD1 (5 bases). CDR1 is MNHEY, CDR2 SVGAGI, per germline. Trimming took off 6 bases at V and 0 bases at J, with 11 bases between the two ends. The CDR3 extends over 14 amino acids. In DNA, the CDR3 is TGTGCCAGCAGGGCCTCAGGGATGAACACTGAAGCTTTCTTT. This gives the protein CASRASGMNTEAFF.

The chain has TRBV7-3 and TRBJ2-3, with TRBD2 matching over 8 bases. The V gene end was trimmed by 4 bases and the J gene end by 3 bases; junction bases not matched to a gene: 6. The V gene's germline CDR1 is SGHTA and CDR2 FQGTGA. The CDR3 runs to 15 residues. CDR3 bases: TGTGCCAGCAGCTCCGGGAGGGCGGGAACAGATACGCAGTATTTT. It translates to CASSSGRAGTDTQYF.

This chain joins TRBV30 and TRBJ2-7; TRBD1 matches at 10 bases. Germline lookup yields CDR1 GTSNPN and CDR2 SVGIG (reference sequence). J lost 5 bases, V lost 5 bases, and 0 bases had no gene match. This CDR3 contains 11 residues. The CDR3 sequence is CAWGTGDEQYF. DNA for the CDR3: TGTGCCTGGGGGACAGGGGACGAGCAGTACTTC. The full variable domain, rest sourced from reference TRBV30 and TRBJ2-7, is SQTIHQWPATLVQPVGSPLSLECTVEGTSNPNLYWYRQAAGRGLQLLFYSVGIGQISSEVPQNLSASRPQDRQFILSSKKLLLSDSGFYLCAWGTGDEQYFGPGTRLTVT.

The CDR3 spells CASSPQGRGEKLFF. CDR3 DNA: TGTGCCAGCAGTCCACAGGGCCGGGGTGAAAAACTGTTTTTT. The chain joins TRBV25-1 to TRBJ1-4, with D maybe TRBD1 (6 bases). Looked up from germline, CDR1 is MGHDK and CDR2 is SYGVNS. The length of the CDR3 is 14 residues. Trimming took 5 bases from V and 7 from J, leaving 14 bases between them.

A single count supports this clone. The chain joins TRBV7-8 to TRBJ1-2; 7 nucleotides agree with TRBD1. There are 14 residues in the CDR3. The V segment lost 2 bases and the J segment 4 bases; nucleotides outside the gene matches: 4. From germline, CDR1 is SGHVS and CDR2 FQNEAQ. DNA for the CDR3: TGTGCCAGCAGCTTAACAGGGGACTTCTATGGCTACACCTTC. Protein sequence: CASSLTGDFYGYTF.

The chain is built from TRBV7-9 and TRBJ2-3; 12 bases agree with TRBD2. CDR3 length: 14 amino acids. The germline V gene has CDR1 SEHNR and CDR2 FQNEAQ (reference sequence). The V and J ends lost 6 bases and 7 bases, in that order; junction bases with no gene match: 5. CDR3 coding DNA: TGTGCCAGCAGATCCGGACTAGCGGGACATACGCAGTATTTT. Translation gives CASRSGLAGHTQYF. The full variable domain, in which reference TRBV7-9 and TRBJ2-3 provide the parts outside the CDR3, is DTGVSQNPRHKITKRGQNVTFRCDPISEHNRLYWYRQTLGQGPEFLTYFQNEAQLEKSRLLSDRFSAERPKGSFSTLEIQRTEQGDSAMYLCASRSGLAGHTQYFGPGTRLTVL.

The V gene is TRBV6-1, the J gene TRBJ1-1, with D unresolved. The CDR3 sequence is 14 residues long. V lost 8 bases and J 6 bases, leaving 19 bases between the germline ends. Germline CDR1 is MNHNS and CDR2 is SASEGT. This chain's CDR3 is CASQGVALAPEAFF. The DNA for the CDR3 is TGTGCCAGCCAAGGAGTAGCCCTGGCCCCTGAAGCTTTCTTT.

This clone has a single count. The CDR3 DNA reads TGCGCCAGCAGCCGACTAGCGGGGGCCACCGGGGAGCTGTTTTTT. This translates into CASSRLAGATGELFF. The V gene is TRBV5-1, the J gene TRBJ2-2; TRBD2 matches 12 bases. There are 15 residues in the CDR3. V lost 4 bases, J lost 4 bases, and 2 bases stayed unmatched. Germline V lookup: CDR1 SGHRS, CDR2 YFSETQ.

The CDR3 region is CASSVSVGVYNEQFF. CDR3 nucleotides: TGTGCCAGCAGCGTAAGTGTAGGGGTCTACAATGAGCAGTTCTTC. J is TRBJ2-1 and V is TRBV9; D may be TRBD1 (5 bases). The CDR3 covers 15 residues. Germline CDR1 SGDLS, CDR2 YYNGEE. Trimming took 1 base from V and 3 from J, leaving 11 bases between them.

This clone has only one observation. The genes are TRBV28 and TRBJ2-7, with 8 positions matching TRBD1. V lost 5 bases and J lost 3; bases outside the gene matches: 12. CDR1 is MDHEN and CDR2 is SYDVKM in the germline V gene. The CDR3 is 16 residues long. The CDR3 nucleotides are TGTGCCAGCAGTGATCCTTCAGGGGGCGCACGCTACGAGCAGTACTTC. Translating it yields CASSDPSGGARYEQYF.

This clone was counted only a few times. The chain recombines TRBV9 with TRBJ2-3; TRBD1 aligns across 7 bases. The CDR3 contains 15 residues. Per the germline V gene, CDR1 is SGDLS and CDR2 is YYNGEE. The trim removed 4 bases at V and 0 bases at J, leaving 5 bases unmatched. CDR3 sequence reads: CASSTGQTSTDTQYF. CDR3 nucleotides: TGTGCCAGCAGCACGGGACAGACTAGCACAGATACGCAGTATTTT.

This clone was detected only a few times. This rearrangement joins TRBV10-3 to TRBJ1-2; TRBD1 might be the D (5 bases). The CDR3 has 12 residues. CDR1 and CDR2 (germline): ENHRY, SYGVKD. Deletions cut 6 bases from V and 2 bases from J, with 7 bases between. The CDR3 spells CAISDRNYGYTF. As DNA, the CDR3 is TGTGCCATCAGCGACAGAAACTATGGCTACACCTTC.

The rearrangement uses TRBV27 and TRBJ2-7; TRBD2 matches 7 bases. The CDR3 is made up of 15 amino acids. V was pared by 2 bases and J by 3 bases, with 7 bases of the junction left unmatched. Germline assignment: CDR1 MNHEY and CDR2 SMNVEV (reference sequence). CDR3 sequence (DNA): TGTGCCAGCAGTTTACAAGCGGGGAGATTCTACGAGCAGTACTTC. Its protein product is CASSLQAGRFYEQYF.

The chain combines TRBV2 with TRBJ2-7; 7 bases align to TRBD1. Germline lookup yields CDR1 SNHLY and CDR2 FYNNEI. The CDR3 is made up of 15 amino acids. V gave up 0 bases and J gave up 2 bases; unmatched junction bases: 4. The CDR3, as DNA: TGTGCCAGCAGTGAAGCGCTTGGGACAGCCTACGAGCAGTACTTC. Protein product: CASSEALGTAYEQYF.

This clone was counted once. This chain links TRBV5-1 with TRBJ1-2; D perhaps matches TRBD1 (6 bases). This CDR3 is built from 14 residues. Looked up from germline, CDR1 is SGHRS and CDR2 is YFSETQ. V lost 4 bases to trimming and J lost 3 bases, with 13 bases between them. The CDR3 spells CASSHDRTHYGYTF. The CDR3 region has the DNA TGCGCCAGCAGCCATGACAGGACCCACTATGGCTACACCTTC.

The CDR3 bases are TGTGCCAGCAGCCCCCGACTGAAGAGCTCCTACAATGAGCAGTTCTTC. Its protein is CASSPRLKSSYNEQFF. The rearrangement links TRBV13 to TRBJ2-1; no clear D. With 5 bases removed from V and 0 bases from J, the gap between germline ends came to 14 bases. The CDR3 loop spans 16 amino acids. Germline V CDR1 and CDR2: PRHDT, FYEKMQ (reference sequence).